These T cell receptor beta chains were read from a single sample in a study of early T cells in non-severe SARS-CoV-2 infection. TCRdb reanalysed the 5' RACE reads using MiXCR and keeps one entry per CDR3 protein. The profile covers fewer than 120,000 distinct CDR3 sequences, with roughly 12% appearing a single time and around 4% taken by the ten largest. Sample: whole blood, taken at baseline. These receptors were collected from an adult who was a healthcare worker with PCR-confirmed SARS-CoV-2 infection or an uninfected control (not recorded which). CDR3s include the opening cysteine and the closing phenylalanine or tryptophan. D genes are given only for firm matches. The size entry is marked missing in some rows and otherwise reads once, few, many or a size class.

CDR3 DNA	CDR3 protein	V gene	D gene	CDR3 length	clone size	J gene
TGTGCCAGCCCGAGAGATAACACCGGGGAGCTGTTTTTT	CASPRDNTGELFF	TRBV19	.	13	.	TRBJ2-2
TGCAGTGGGGACAGGCTCACCTATGGCTACACCTTC	CSGDRLTYGYTF	TRBV20-1	TRBD1	12	once	TRBJ1-2
TGTGCCAGCAGCTTCAAAGACAGGGGGTATGAAAAACTGTTTTTT	CASSFKDRGYEKLFF	TRBV11-2	TRBD1	15	.	TRBJ1-4
TGCGCCAGCAGCTTCATAACAGGGCCCCCCTACGAGCAGTACTTC	CASSFITGPPYEQYF	TRBV5-1	.	15	few	TRBJ2-7
TGTGCCAGCAGTGCCGGACGGTACTCCTACAAGCAGTACTTC	CASSAGRYSYKQYF	TRBV6-1	.	14	.	TRBJ2-7
TGTGCCAGCAGGGTATTGAGCGGGCGGGACTACAATGAGCAGTTCTTC	CASRVLSGRDYNEQFF	TRBV2	.	16	.	TRBJ2-1
TGTGCCAGCAGTTTTTCGGGGGGACAGAACTATGGCTACACCTTC	CASSFSGGQNYGYTF	TRBV7-2	TRBD1	15	.	TRBJ1-2
TGTGCCAGTAGAACTCAATGGGGCAGAAATCAGCCCCAGCATTTT	CASRTQWGRNQPQHF	TRBV19	.	15	.	TRBJ1-5
TGTGCCAGCAGCGGAAGGACTAGCGGATCCTACGAGCAGTACTTC	CASSGRTSGSYEQYF	TRBV28	TRBD2	15	.	TRBJ2-7
TGTGCCAGCAGTGAAGATGGCAATCAGCCCCAGCATTTT	CASSEDGNQPQHF	TRBV6-1	.	13	few	TRBJ1-5
TGTGCCAGCAGCACGACTAGCGGGAGGGCGTTCTTC	CASSTTSGRAFF	TRBV21-1	.	12	few	TRBJ2-1
TGTGCCTGGAGCGTCCTTCCGCTAAACACCGGGGAGCTGTTTTTT	CAWSVLPLNTGELFF	TRBV30	.	15	.	TRBJ2-2
TGTGCCAGCGGCGACAGGGGGCGAAGTCCTAATGAAAAACTGTTTTTT	CASGDRGRSPNEKLFF	TRBV6-6	TRBD1	16	few	TRBJ1-4
TGTGCCAGCAGCCAAGCCCCGGAAGCGAAAGCTTTCTTT	CASSQAPEAKAFF	TRBV3-1	.	13	.	TRBJ1-1
TGTGCCATCAGTGTGGAGGGCGAGAGGCCCCAGCATTTT	CAISVEGERPQHF	TRBV10-3	.	13	many	TRBJ1-5
TGTGCCAGCAGCCAACCACAGTCCTACGAGCAGTACTTC	CASSQPQSYEQYF	TRBV3-1	.	13	few	TRBJ2-7
TGTGCCAGCAGCCGAAGGGGGGAGCAGTTCTTC	CASSRRGEQFF	TRBV7-8	.	11	.	TRBJ2-1
TGTGCCAGCAGTGGCGACAGGGGAGAGACCCAGTACTTC	CASSGDRGETQYF	TRBV12-3/TRBV12-4	TRBD1	13	few	TRBJ2-5
TGTGCCAGCAGCTTCGGGTTCGGAGGGCGCGAGCAGTACTTC	CASSFGFGGREQYF	TRBV7-2	.	14	.	TRBJ2-7
TGTGCCAGCAGCCGCCCGGGACCACACAAGGACGAGCAGTACTTC	CASSRPGPHKDEQYF	TRBV7-2	.	15	few	TRBJ2-7
TGCGCCAGCAGCCACCCTGGACAGGGGTTGGCGACCACTGAAGCTTTCTTT	CASSHPGQGLATTEAFF	TRBV4-1	TRBD1	17	few	TRBJ1-1
TGTGCCAGCAGCTCACAGGGGAATAGCAATCAGCCCCAGCATTTT	CASSSQGNSNQPQHF	TRBV7-9	TRBD1	15	few	TRBJ1-5
TGTGCCAGCAGCCGGGGGGCGAATTCACCCCTCCACTTT	CASSRGANSPLHF	TRBV3-1	.	13	many	TRBJ1-6
TGTGCCAGTAGGCACAAGTTCGGTCCCTACGAGCAGTACTTC	CASRHKFGPYEQYF	TRBV19	.	14	.	TRBJ2-7
TGCGCCAGCAGCCAAAAGTACCTACGAAGACACGAAACTGAAGCTTTCTTT	CASSQKYLRRHETEAFF	TRBV4-1	.	17	few	TRBJ1-1
TGCGCCAGCAGCTCCCCGGACGGAACCTATGGCTACACCTTC	CASSSPDGTYGYTF	TRBV5-1	.	14	.	TRBJ1-2
TGTGCCAGCACTATGGGACCCAAGACCGGAAAACTGTTTTTT	CASTMGPKTGKLFF	TRBV7-8	.	14	.	TRBJ1-4
TGTGCCAGCAGTTACGGACAGGGGGTAACCTACGAGCAGTACTTC	CASSYGQGVTYEQYF	TRBV6-1	TRBD1	15	many	TRBJ2-7